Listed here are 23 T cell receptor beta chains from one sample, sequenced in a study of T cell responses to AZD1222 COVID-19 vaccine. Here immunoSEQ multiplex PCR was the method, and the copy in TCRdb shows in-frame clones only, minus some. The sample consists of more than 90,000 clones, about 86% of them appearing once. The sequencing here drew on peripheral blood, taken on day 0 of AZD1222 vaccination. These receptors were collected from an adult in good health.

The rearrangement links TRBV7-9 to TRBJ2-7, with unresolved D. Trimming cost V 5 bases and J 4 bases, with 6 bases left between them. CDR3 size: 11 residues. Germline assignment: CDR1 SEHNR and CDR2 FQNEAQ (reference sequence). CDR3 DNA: TGTGCCAGCAGCCCACTTTACGAGCAGTACTTC. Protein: CASSPLYEQYF. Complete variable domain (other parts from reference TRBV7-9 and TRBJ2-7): DTGVSQNPRHKITKRGQNVTFRCDPISEHNRLYWYRQTLGQGPEFLTYFQNEAQLEKSRLLSDRFSAERPKGSFSTLEIQRTEQGDSAMYLCASSPLYEQYFGPGTRLTVT.

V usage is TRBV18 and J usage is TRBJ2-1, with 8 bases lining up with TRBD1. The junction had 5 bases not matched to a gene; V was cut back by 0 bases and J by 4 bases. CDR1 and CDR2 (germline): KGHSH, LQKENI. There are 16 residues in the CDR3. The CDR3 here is CASSPPWGQAYNEQFF. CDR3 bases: TGTGCCAGCTCACCACCGTGGGGACAGGCATACAATGAGCAGTTCTTC.

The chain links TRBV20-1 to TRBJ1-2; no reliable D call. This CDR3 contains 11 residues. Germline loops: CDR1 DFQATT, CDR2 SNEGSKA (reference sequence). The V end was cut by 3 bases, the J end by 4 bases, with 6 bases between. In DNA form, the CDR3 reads TGCAGTGCTAGTGATGGCTATGGCTACACCTTC. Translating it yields CSASDGYGYTF.

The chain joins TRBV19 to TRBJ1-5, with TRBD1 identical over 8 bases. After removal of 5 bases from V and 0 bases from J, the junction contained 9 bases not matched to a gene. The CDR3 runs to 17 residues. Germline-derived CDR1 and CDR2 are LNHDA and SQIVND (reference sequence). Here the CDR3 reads CASSPVGTGHSNQPQHF. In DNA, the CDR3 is TGTGCCAGTAGTCCCGTAGGGACAGGACATAGCAATCAGCCCCAGCATTTT.

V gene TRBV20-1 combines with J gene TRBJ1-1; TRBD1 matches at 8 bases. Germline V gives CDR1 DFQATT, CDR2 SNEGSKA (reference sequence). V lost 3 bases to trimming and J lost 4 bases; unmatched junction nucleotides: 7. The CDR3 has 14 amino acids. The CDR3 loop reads CSASRTGPGTEAFF. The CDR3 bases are TGCAGTGCTAGTCGGACAGGGCCAGGCACTGAAGCTTTCTTT.

CDR3 nucleotide sequence: TGTGCCAGCAGCCCAGGACTAGCCCAGAACACCGGGGAGCTGTTTTTT. Protein sequence: CASSPGLAQNTGELFF. V and J are TRBV3-1 (or the pseudogene TRBV3-2) and TRBJ2-2, with TRBD2 matching over 8 bases. The V gene end was trimmed by 4 bases and the J gene end by 1 base; junction bases not matched to a gene: 5. The germline gives CDR1 LGHDT, CDR2 YNNKEL (reference sequence). CDR3 length: 16 residues.

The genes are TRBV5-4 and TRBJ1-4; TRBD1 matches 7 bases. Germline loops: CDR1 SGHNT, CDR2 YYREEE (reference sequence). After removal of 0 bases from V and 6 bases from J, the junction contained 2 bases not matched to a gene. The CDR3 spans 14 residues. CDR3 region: CASSLAGTDEKLFF. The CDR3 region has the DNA TGTGCCAGCAGCTTGGCAGGGACAGATGAAAAACTGTTTTTT.

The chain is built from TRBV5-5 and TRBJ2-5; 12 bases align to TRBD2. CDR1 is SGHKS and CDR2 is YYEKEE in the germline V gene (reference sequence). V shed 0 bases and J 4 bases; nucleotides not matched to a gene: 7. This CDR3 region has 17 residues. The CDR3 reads CASSLAPLAGGGETQYF. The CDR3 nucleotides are TGTGCCAGCAGCTTGGCACCACTAGCGGGAGGCGGAGAGACCCAGTACTTC.

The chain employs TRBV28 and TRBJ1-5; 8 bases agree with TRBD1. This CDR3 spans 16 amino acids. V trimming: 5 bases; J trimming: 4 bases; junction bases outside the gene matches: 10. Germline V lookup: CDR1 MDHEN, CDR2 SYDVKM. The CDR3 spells CASSIYGTGINQPQHF. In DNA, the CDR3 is TGTGCCAGCAGTATCTACGGGACAGGAATAAATCAGCCCCAGCATTTT.

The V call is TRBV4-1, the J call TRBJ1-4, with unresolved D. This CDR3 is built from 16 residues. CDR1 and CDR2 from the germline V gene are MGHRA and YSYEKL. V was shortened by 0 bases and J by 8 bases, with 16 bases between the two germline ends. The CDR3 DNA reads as TGCGCCAGCAGCCAAGACTTTGAGGTTGGGAGAGAAAAACTGTTTTTT. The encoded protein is CASSQDFEVGREKLFF.

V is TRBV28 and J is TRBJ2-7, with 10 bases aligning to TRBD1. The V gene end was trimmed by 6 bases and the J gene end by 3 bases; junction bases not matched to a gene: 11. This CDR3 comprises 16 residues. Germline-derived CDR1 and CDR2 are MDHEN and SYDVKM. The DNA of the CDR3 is TGTGCCAGCAGCCAGCTGCGGACAGGGGGTCTCTACGAGCAGTACTTC. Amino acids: CASSQLRTGGLYEQYF.

The CDR3 region is CATSEVARTGVYEQYF. The CDR3 DNA sequence: TGTGCCACTTCGGAGGTGGCTAGGACAGGGGTTTACGAGCAGTACTTC. The chain joins TRBV15 to TRBJ2-7; 9 nucleotides agree with TRBD1. The CDR3 spans 16 residues. The V gene end was trimmed by 9 bases and the J gene end by 4 bases; junction bases not matched to a gene: 16. Germline V gene sequence: CDR1 LNHNV, CDR2 YYDKDF (reference sequence).

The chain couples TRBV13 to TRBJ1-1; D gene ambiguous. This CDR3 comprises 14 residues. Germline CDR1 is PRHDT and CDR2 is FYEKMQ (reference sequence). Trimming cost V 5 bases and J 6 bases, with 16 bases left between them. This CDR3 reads CASSKQVGPAEAFF. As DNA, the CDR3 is TGTGCCAGCAGCAAGCAGGTGGGTCCTGCTGAAGCTTTCTTT.

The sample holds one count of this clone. CDR3 region: CASSEWATGGQPQHF. As DNA, the CDR3 is TGTGCCAGCAGCGAATGGGCGACTGGGGGTCAGCCCCAGCATTTT. The rearrangement uses TRBV11-2 and TRBJ1-5; TRBD1 is a possible D gene (5 bases). CDR1 and CDR2 (germline): SGHAT, FQNNGV. The CDR3 contains 15 residues. V shed 5 bases and J shed 6 bases, with 17 bases lying between them.

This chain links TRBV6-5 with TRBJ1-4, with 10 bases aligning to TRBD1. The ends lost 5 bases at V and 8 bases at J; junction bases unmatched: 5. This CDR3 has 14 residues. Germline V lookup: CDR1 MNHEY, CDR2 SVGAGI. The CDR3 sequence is CASSRQGAGEKLFF. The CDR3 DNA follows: TGTGCCAGCAGTAGACAGGGGGCGGGCGAAAAACTGTTTTTT.

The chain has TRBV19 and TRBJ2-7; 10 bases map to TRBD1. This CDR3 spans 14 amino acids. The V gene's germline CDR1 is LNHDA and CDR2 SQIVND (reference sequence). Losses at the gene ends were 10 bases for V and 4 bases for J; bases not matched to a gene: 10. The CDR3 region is CATAIDRGQYEQYF. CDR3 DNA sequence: TGTGCCACTGCGATTGACAGGGGGCAATACGAGCAGTACTTC. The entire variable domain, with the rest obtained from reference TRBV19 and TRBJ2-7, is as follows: DGGITQSPKYLFRKEGQNVTLSCEQNLNHDAMYWYRQDPGQGLRLIYYSQIVNDFQKGDIAEGYSVSREKKESFPLTVTSAQKNPTAFYLCATAIDRGQYEQYFGPGTRLTVT.

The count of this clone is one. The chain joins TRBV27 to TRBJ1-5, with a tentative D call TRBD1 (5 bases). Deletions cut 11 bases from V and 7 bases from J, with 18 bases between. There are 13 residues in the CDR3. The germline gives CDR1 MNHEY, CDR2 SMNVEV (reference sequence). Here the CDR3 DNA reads TGTGCCGGGGCAACCCGCCGGGTACAGCCCCAGCATTTT. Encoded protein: CAGATRRVQPQHF.

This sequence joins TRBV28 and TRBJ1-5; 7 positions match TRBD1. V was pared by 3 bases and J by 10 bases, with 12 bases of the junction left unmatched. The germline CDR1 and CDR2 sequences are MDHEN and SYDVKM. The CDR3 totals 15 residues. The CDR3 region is CASSFGAGGKGPQHF. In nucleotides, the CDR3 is TGTGCCAGCAGTTTTGGTGCAGGGGGGAAGGGCCCCCAGCATTTT.

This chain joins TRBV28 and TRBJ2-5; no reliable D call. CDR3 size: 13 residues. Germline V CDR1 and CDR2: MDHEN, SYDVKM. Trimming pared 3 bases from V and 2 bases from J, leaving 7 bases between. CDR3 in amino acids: CASSFSRQETQYF. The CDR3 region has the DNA TGTGCCAGCAGTTTCTCCAGACAAGAGACCCAGTACTTC.

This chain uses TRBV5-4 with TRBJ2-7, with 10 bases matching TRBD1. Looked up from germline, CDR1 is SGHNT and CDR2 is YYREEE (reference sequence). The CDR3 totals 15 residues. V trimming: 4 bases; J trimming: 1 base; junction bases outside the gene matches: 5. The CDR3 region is CASSVGQGYSYEQYF. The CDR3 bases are TGTGCCAGCAGCGTGGGACAGGGGTATTCCTACGAGCAGTACTTC.

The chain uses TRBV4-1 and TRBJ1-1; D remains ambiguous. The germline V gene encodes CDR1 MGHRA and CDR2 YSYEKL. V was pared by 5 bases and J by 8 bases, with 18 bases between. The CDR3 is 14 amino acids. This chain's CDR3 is CASSYGPLLAEAFF. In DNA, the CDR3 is TGCGCCAGCAGCTACGGGCCGTTGTTAGCCGAAGCTTTCTTT.

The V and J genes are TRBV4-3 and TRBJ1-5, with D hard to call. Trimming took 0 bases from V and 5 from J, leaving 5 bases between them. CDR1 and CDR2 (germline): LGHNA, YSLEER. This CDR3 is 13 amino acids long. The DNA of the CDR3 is TGCGCCAGCAGCCAAGATATTCATCAGCCCCAGCATTTT. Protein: CASSQDIHQPQHF.

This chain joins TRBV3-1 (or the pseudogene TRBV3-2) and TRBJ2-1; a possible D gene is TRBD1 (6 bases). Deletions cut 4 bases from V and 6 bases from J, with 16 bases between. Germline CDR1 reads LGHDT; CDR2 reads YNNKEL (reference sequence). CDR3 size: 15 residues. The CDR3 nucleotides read TGTGCCAGCAGCCCTCGAGGGGGATTCCCCAATGAGCAGTTCTTC. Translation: CASSPRGGFPNEQFF.